Listed below are T cell receptor beta chains from one sample, sequenced in a study of T cells in Graves' hyperthyroidism and ophthalmopathy. Via MiXCR, TCRdb re-called the multiplex PCR reads, giving one row per CDR3 protein. The profile shows around 340,000 distinct CDR3 sequences, approximately 17% of them singletons. The sequencing sample was made of blood. The source of these receptors is a woman aged 30 to 39 with Graves' hyperthyroidism that later progressed to Graves' ophthalmopathy. The CDR3 runs from the conserved cysteine through the conserved F or W. The order of the fields is J gene, V gene, CDR3 protein.

TRBJ1-5 TRBV7-8 CASSSLDRVNQPQHF
TRBJ1-2 TRBV6-1 CASSESQRDYGYTF
TRBJ1-2 TRBV29-1 CSVDGQGYTF
TRBJ1-1 TRBV3-1 CASSQESGTAEAFF
TRBJ2-7 TRBV20-1 CSAQPDAGHFYEQYF
TRBJ2-7 TRBV20-1 CSARDLIAGDSYEQYF
TRBJ2-3 TRBV2 CASRADRNTDTQYF
TRBJ2-7 TRBV27 CASSLYQGASEQYF
TRBJ2-1 TRBV7-9 CASSLEDLDEQFF
TRBJ2-1 TRBV28 CASSPEGGASYNEQFF
TRBJ2-6 TRBV11-3 CASSLTQGYSGTNVLTF
TRBJ2-3 TRBV11-2 CASSLDLGRRAGSTQYF
TRBJ2-7 TRBV20-1 CSAQTGLAYEQYF
TRBJ1-4 TRBV20-1 CSAPPGVGEKLFF
TRBJ2-1 TRBV7-9 CASSRPGTSNNEQFF
TRBJ1-1 TRBV7-9 CASRGGTGSWPNTEAFF
TRBJ1-2 TRBV7-9 CASSDGPANYGYTF
TRBJ1-2 TRBV20-1 CSARTGSGYTF
TRBJ1-1 TRBV19 CASSKGFGQADEAFF
TRBJ2-7 TRBV28 CASSLPGEGREQYF